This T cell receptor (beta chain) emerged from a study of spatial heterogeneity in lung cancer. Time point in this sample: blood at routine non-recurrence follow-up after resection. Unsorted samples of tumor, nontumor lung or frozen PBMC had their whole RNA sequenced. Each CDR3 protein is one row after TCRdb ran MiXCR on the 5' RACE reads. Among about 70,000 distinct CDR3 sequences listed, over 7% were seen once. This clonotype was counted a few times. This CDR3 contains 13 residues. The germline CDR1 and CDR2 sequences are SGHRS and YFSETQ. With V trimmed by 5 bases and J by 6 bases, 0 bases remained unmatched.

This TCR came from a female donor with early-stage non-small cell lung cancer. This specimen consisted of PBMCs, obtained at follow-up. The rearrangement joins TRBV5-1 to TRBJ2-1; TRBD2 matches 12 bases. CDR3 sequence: CASRTSGSNEQFF. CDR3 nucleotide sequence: TGCGCCAGCAGGACTAGCGGGAGCAATGAGCAGTTCTTC.